A selection of T cell receptor beta chains follows, all from one sample in a study of T cells in Graves' hyperthyroidism and ophthalmopathy. Via MiXCR, TCRdb re-called the multiplex PCR reads, giving one row per CDR3 protein. The data contain 400,000 to 450,000 distinct CDR3 sequences, 14% to 15% of them singletons. Sample: blood. The receptors originated from a man between 18 and 35 years old with Graves' ophthalmopathy. The CDR3 runs from the conserved cysteine through the conserved F or W. The order of the fields is clone size, V gene, D gene, J gene, CDR3 protein, CDR3 DNA. D genes are given only for firm matches. The size entry is marked missing in some rows and otherwise reads once, few, many or a size class.

clone size: few; V gene: TRBV5-6; D gene: -; J gene: TRBJ1-6; CDR3 protein: CASSLTGGTPLHF; CDR3 DNA: TGTGCCAGCAGCTTGACGGGCGGGACACCCCTCCACTTT
clone size: few; V gene: TRBV5-8; D gene: TRBD1; J gene: TRBJ2-4; CDR3 protein: CASSLRGQGGNIQYF; CDR3 DNA: TGTGCCAGCAGCTTGAGGGGACAGGGGGGGAACATTCAGTACTTC
clone size: -; V gene: TRBV12-3/TRBV12-4; D gene: -; J gene: TRBJ1-2; CDR3 protein: CASSLRVRGGYTF; CDR3 DNA: TGTGCCAGCAGTTTAAGGGTTCGGGGTGGCTACACCTTC
clone size: few; V gene: TRBV3-1; D gene: -; J gene: TRBJ2-2; CDR3 protein: CASSQDWDNTGELFF; CDR3 DNA: TGTGCCAGCAGCCAAGATTGGGACAACACCGGGGAGCTGTTTTTT
clone size: few; V gene: TRBV28; D gene: -; J gene: TRBJ2-6; CDR3 protein: CAIGGRTTNVLTF; CDR3 DNA: TGTGCCATCGGGGGCAGGACTACCAACGTCCTGACTTTC
clone size: many; V gene: TRBV12-3/TRBV12-4; D gene: -; J gene: TRBJ2-7; CDR3 protein: CASSFHHEQYF; CDR3 DNA: TGTGCCAGCAGTTTCCACCACGAGCAGTACTTC
clone size: few; V gene: TRBV6-6; D gene: -; J gene: TRBJ1-1; CDR3 protein: CASSYAGWAEAFF; CDR3 DNA: TGTGCCAGCAGTTACGCAGGGTGGGCTGAAGCTTTCTTT
clone size: -; V gene: TRBV12-3/TRBV12-4; D gene: -; J gene: TRBJ2-1; CDR3 protein: CASSLFSYNEQFF; CDR3 DNA: TGTGCCAGCAGTTTGTTCTCCTACAATGAGCAGTTCTTC
clone size: -; V gene: TRBV7-9; D gene: -; J gene: TRBJ2-2; CDR3 protein: CASSPTSTGELFF; CDR3 DNA: TGTGCCAGCAGCCCGACCAGCACCGGGGAGTTGTTTTTT
clone size: many; V gene: TRBV3-1; D gene: TRBD1; J gene: TRBJ1-3; CDR3 protein: CASSQEGQHSGNTIYF; CDR3 DNA: TGTGCCAGCAGCCAGGAGGGACAGCACTCTGGAAACACCATATATTTT
clone size: -; V gene: TRBV5-1; D gene: TRBD1; J gene: TRBJ2-7; CDR3 protein: CASSVYGTGQEEQYF; CDR3 DNA: TGCGCCAGCAGCGTCTACGGGACAGGCCAGGAGGAGCAGTACTTC
clone size: few; V gene: TRBV7-2; D gene: -; J gene: TRBJ1-3; CDR3 protein: CASSTQGSLSGNTIYF; CDR3 DNA: TGTGCCAGCAGCACCCAGGGGTCCCTCTCTGGAAACACCATATATTTT
clone size: -; V gene: TRBV2; D gene: -; J gene: TRBJ1-1; CDR3 protein: CASSDELDEAFF; CDR3 DNA: TGTGCCAGCAGTGATGAGTTAGACGAAGCTTTCTTT
clone size: -; V gene: TRBV7-9; D gene: -; J gene: TRBJ1-6; CDR3 protein: CASSLWQDDWASPLHF; CDR3 DNA: TGTGCCAGCAGCTTATGGCAGGACGACTGGGCTTCACCCCTCCACTTT
clone size: -; V gene: TRBV19; D gene: TRBD2; J gene: TRBJ2-3; CDR3 protein: CASSRRSGGVTDTQYF; CDR3 DNA: TGTGCCAGTAGTAGGAGAAGCGGGGGTGTGACAGATACGCAGTATTTT
clone size: few; V gene: TRBV7-3; D gene: -; J gene: TRBJ1-1; CDR3 protein: CASSPSWGATEAFF; CDR3 DNA: TGTGCCAGCAGCCCTTCATGGGGGGCCACTGAAGCTTTCTTT
clone size: many; V gene: TRBV3-1; D gene: -; J gene: TRBJ1-1; CDR3 protein: CASSPGRLGTEAFF; CDR3 DNA: TGTGCCAGCAGCCCGGGACGCCTGGGGACTGAAGCTTTCTTT
clone size: many; V gene: TRBV4-2; D gene: TRBD2; J gene: TRBJ2-7; CDR3 protein: CASSPGLTSGTYEQYF; CDR3 DNA: TGTGCCAGCAGCCCAGGTTTAACTAGCGGAACCTACGAGCAGTACTTC
clone size: few; V gene: TRBV20-1; D gene: TRBD2; J gene: TRBJ2-2; CDR3 protein: CSVRGVSGSRGTGELFF; CDR3 DNA: TGCAGTGTTCGGGGGGTTAGCGGGAGTCGTGGCACCGGGGAGCTGTTTTTT
clone size: few; V gene: TRBV19; D gene: TRBD2; J gene: TRBJ2-1; CDR3 protein: CASSMYPSGRSLGDEQFF; CDR3 DNA: TGTGCCAGTAGTATGTATCCTAGCGGGAGGTCCCTTGGGGATGAGCAGTTCTTC
clone size: few; V gene: TRBV5-5; D gene: -; J gene: TRBJ2-7; CDR3 protein: CASNGNSAYEQYF; CDR3 DNA: TGTGCCAGCAACGGGAACTCAGCCTACGAGCAGTACTTC
clone size: few; V gene: TRBV5-5; D gene: -; J gene: TRBJ1-2; CDR3 protein: CASSLAVSPSGGYTF; CDR3 DNA: TGTGCCAGCAGCTTGGCGGTATCCCCTAGCGGAGGCTACACCTTC
clone size: many; V gene: TRBV20-1; D gene: -; J gene: TRBJ2-6; CDR3 protein: CSARDDHTGTTGANVLTF; CDR3 DNA: TGCAGTGCTAGAGATGACCATACCGGGACAACTGGGGCCAACGTCCTGACTTTC
clone size: -; V gene: TRBV20-1; D gene: -; J gene: TRBJ1-6; CDR3 protein: CSARDLTADNSPLHF; CDR3 DNA: TGCAGTGCTAGAGATTTAACAGCGGATAATTCACCCCTCCACTTT